These 12 T cell receptor beta chains came from one sample sequenced in a study of post-analysis software for immune sequencing data. Their antigens remain unidentified. Broader study findings: Patients carried roughly 5 TRBV segments more frequently than controls did, and TRBV5-6, TRBV5-1 and TRBV20-1 were among them.

Unique molecular identifiers were carried by the TCR beta cDNA libraries. TCRdb recomputed calls from the PCR reads with MiXCR, one row per CDR3 protein. Here the sample spans fewer than 550,000 distinct CDR3 sequences, around 36% being singletons. Sequencing was done on a sample of blood. The receptors originated from a girl younger than 18 with multiple sclerosis.

The chain is built from TRBV4-1 and TRBJ2-4; D may be TRBD1 or TRBD2 (5 bases each). V was pared by 3 bases and J by 6 bases, with 12 bases between. There are 14 residues in the CDR3. Looked up from germline, CDR1 is MGHRA and CDR2 is YSYEKL. CDR3 loop: CASSHASGGNIQYF. The CDR3 DNA is TGCGCCAGCAGCCACGCTTCTGGGGGAAACATTCAGTACTTC.

This chain uses TRBV2 with TRBJ2-1; 11 positions match TRBD2. V was pared by 5 bases and J by 5 bases, with 8 bases of the junction left unmatched. The germline gives CDR1 SNHLY, CDR2 FYNNEI. CDR3 size: 16 residues. In nucleotides, the CDR3 is TGTGCCAGCAGTAATATAGCGGGGGGGCGCAACAATGAGCAGTTCTTC. Its protein is CASSNIAGGRNNEQFF.

The chain combines TRBV12-3 or TRBV12-4 with TRBJ1-2; 7 bases align to TRBD1. The CDR3 is made up of 14 amino acids. Losses at the gene ends were 3 bases for V and 8 bases for J; bases not matched to a gene: 9. CDR3 nucleotides: TGTGCCAGCAGTTTGACAGGGAACGGGGGAGGCTACACCTTC. Translated, it gives CASSLTGNGGGYTF.

V is TRBV7-6 and J is TRBJ2-5; TRBD2 matches at 8 bases. CDR1 and CDR2 (germline): SGHVS, FNYEAQ. The CDR3 runs 16 residues. V gave up 0 bases and J gave up 1 base; unmatched junction bases: 4. The CDR3 DNA follows: TGTGCCAGCAGCTTAGCAGGCGGGGGGTCCCAAGAGACCCAGTACTTC. Translation: CASSLAGGGSQETQYF.

This clonotype turned up a few times. The chain joins TRBV24-1 to TRBJ2-1; TRBD1 or TRBD2 may be the D gene (5 bases each). Looked up from germline, CDR1 is KGHDR and CDR2 is SFDVKD. There are 12 residues in the CDR3. Trimming removed 0 bases at V and 15 bases at J, with 11 bases between. The CDR3 region has the DNA TGTGCCACCAGTGATTTGCGAGGGGAGTCGTTCTTC. The encoded protein is CATSDLRGESFF.

A single count supports this clonotype. The chain carries TRBV29-1 and TRBJ2-6; 7 bases fit TRBD2. The V gene end was trimmed by 7 bases and the J gene end by 4 bases; junction bases not matched to a gene: 10. The CDR3 has 15 residues. The V gene's germline CDR1 is SQVTM and CDR2 ANQGSEA. The CDR3 region is CSAQAGAWGANVLTF. The CDR3 coding sequence is TGCAGCGCCCAGGCGGGAGCGTGGGGGGCCAACGTCCTGACTTTC.

Comments on this clonotype: The junction shows a germline mismatch at one end, possibly a read error. The chain links TRBV7-3 to TRBJ2-5; D perhaps matches TRBD2 (5 bases). Per the germline V gene, CDR1 is SGHTA and CDR2 is FQGTGA. The CDR3 has 12 residues. The CDR3 bases are TGTGCCGGCAGCTCGCTGGACTCAACCCAGTACTTC. It translates to CAGSSLDSTQYF.

As to this clonotype: One end of the junction varies from germline; a read error may be responsible. The chain has TRBV20-1 and TRBJ2-7; 7 nucleotides line up with TRBD2. This CDR3 region has 15 residues. Germline V lookup: CDR1 DFQATT, CDR2 SNEGSKA (reference sequence). The chain's CDR3 is CNARDGGGTSYEQYF. The CDR3 region has the DNA TGCAATGCTAGAGATGGCGGGGGTACCTCCTACGAGCAGTACTTC.

This clonotype was counted only a few times. This chain joins TRBV4-1 and TRBJ2-5, with D possibly being TRBD1 (6 bases). The CDR3 extends over 15 amino acids. Germline loops: CDR1 MGHRA, CDR2 YSYEKL. V lost 0 bases, J lost 11 bases, and 19 bases lay in between. The CDR3 DNA reads TGCGCCAGCAGCCAAGAAACAGGGTCCTACAATGAGCAGTACTTC. It codes for CASSQETGSYNEQYF.

This clonotype was seen just once. Compared with germline, one end of the junction differs, possibly owing to a read error. The rearrangement links TRBV29-1 to TRBJ1-1; D gene unclear. This CDR3 region has 12 residues. Germline lookup yields CDR1 SQVTM and CDR2 ANQGSEA. As DNA, the CDR3 is TGCAACGTTGGCGATGGCAACACTGAAGCTTTCTTT. This codes for CNVGDGNTEAFF. The complete variable domain, with remaining parts taken from reference TRBV29-1 and TRBJ1-1, reads SAVISQKPSRDICQRGTSLTIQCQVDSQVTMMFWYRQQPGQSLTLIATANQGSEATYESGFVIDKFPISRPNLTFSTLTVSNMSPEDSSIYLCNVGDGNTEAFFGQGTRLTVV.

This clonotype was counted a few times. The chain has TRBV12-3 or TRBV12-4 and TRBJ2-7; D gene unclear. CDR3 length: 14 residues. V gave up 7 bases and J gave up 6 bases, with 19 bases separating them. CDR3 nucleotide sequence: TGTGCCAGCACTACGACGGCAGGAGCCTCCGAGCAGTACTTC. This encodes CASTTTAGASEQYF.

The chain links TRBV18 to TRBJ2-3; TRBD1 matches at 7 bases. V was clipped by 3 bases and J by 3 bases; unmatched bases: 3. Germline V gene lookup returns CDR1 KGHSH and CDR2 LQKENI. The CDR3 spans 14 residues. In DNA, the CDR3 is TGTGCCAGCTCACCGCAGGGGGTGACAGATACGCAGTATTTT. Translation: CASSPQGVTDTQYF.